The T cell receptor (beta chain) under discussion was sequenced for a study of T cell responses to AZD1222 COVID-19 vaccine. Some clones are missing from TCRdb's copy, which holds only in-frame ones; the method was immunoSEQ multiplex PCR. The data show just under 35,000 clones, with roughly 91% seen just once and roughly 7% held by the top ten. The V gene end was trimmed by 1 base and the J gene end by 5 bases; junction bases not matched to a gene: 5. Germline V gene data show CDR1 as MNHEY and CDR2 as SVGEGT. The CDR3 sequence is 14 residues long. The rearrangement joins TRBV6-2 or TRBV6-3 to TRBJ2-7, with 7 bases lining up with TRBD1. This TCR derives from an adult in good health. The material was peripheral blood, obtained on day 0 of AZD1222 vaccination. Here the CDR3 DNA reads TGTGCCAGCAGTTACTTTACGACAGGGAACGAGCAGTACTTC. Its protein product is CASSYFTTGNEQYF.